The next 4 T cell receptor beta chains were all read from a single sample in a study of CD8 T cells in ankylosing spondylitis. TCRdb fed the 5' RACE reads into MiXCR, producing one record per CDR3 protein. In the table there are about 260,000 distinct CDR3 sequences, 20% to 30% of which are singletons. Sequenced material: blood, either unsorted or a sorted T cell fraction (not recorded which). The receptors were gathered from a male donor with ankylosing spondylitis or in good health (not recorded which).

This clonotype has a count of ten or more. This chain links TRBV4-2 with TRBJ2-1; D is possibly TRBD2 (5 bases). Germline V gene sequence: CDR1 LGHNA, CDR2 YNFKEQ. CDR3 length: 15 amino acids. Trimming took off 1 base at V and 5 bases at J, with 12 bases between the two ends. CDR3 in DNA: TGTGCCAGCAGCCAAGCGTTGGAGGCTGACAATGAGCAGTTCTTC. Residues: CASSQALEADNEQFF.

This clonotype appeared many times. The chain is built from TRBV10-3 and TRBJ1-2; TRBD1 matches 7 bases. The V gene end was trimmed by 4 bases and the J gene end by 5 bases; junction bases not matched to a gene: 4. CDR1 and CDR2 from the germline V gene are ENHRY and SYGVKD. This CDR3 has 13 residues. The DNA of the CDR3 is TGTGCCATCAGTGGAGGGACAGAATATGGCTACACCTTC. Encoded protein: CAISGGTEYGYTF.

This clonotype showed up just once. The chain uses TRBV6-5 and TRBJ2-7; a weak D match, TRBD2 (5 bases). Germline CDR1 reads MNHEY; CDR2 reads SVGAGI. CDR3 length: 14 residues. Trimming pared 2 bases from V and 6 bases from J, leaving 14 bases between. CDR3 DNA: TGTGCCAGCAGTTACGGGCACACAGCGGTCGAGCAGTACTTC. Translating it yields CASSYGHTAVEQYF.

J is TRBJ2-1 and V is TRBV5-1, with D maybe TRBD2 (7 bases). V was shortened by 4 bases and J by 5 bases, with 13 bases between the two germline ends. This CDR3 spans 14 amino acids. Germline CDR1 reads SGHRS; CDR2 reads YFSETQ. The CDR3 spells CASSGGGAHNEQFF. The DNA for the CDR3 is TGCGCCAGCAGCGGGGGGGGCGCGCACAATGAGCAGTTCTTC.